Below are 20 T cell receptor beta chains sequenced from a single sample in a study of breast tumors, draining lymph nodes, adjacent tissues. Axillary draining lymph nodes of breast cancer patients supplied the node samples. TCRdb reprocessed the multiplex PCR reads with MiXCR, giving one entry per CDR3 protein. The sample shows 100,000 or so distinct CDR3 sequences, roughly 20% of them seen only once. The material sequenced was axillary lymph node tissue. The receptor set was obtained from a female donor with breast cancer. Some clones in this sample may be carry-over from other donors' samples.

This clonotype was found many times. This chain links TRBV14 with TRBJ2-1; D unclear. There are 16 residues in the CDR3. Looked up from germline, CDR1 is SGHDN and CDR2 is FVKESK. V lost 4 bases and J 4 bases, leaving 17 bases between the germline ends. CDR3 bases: TGTGCCAGCAGCCGCAACTCCCAGTGGGCATACAATGAGCAGTTCTTC. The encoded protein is CASSRNSQWAYNEQFF.

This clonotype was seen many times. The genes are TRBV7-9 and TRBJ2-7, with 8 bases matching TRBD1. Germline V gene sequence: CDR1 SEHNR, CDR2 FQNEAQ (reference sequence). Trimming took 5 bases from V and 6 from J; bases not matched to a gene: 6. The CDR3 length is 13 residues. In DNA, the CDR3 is TGTGCCAGCAGCCTGACAGGGGAGGCCGAGCAGTACTTC. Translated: CASSLTGEAEQYF.

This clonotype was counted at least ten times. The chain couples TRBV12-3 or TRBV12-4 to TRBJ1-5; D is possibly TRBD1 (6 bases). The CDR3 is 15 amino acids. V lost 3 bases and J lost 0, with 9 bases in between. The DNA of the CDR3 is TGTGCCAGCAGTTTGGACAGATATAGCAATCAGCCCCAGCATTTT. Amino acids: CASSLDRYSNQPQHF.

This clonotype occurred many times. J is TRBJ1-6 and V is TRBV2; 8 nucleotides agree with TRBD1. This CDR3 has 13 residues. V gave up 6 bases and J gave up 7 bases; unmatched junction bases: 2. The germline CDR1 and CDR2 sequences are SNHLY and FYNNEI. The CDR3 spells CASRDRANSPLHF. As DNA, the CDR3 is TGTGCCAGCAGGGACAGGGCCAATTCACCCCTCCACTTT.

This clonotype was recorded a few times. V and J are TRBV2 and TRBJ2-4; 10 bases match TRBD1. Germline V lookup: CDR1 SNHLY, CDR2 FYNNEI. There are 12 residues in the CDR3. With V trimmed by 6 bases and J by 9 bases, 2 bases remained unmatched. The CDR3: CASSGDRGIQYF. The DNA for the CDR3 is TGTGCCAGCAGCGGGGACAGGGGCATTCAGTACTTC. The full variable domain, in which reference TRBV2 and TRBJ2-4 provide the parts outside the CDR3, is EPEVTQTPSHQVTQMGQEVILRCVPISNHLYFYWYRQILGQKVEFLVSFYNNEISEKSEIFDDQFSVERPDGSNFTLKIRSTKLEDSAMYFCASSGDRGIQYFGAGTRLSVL.

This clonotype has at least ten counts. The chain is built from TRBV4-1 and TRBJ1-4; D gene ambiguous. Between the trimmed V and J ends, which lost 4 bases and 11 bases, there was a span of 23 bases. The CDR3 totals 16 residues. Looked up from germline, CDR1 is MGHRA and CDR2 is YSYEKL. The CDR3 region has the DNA TGCGCCAGCAGCCCCTACGTTAAGGACTCCTTCAGTAAACTGTTTTTT. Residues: CASSPYVKDSFSKLFF.

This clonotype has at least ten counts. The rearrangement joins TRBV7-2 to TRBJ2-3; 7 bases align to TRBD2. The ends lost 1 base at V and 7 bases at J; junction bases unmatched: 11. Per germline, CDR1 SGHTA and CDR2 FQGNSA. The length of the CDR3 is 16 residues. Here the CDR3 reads CASSLVAGRVRNTQYF. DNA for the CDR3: TGTGCCAGCAGCTTAGTAGCGGGCCGGGTCCGTAATACGCAGTATTTT.

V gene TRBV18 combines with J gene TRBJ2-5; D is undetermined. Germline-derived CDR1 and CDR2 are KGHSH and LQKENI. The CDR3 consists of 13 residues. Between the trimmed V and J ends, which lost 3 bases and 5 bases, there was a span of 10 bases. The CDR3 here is CASSPGPSETQYF. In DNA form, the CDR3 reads TGTGCCAGCTCACCGGGTCCCTCGGAGACCCAGTACTTC. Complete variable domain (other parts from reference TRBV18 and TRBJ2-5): NAGVMQNPRHLVRRRGQEARLRCSPMKGHSHVYWYRQLPEEGLKFMVYLQKENIIDESGMPKERFSAEFPKEGPSILRIQQVVRGDSAAYFCASSPGPSETQYFGPGTRLLVL.

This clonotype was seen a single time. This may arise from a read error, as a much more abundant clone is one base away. The CDR3 bases are TGTGCCAGCAGCTCAGGGGTAGATACGCGGTATTTT. Translation: CASSSGVDTRYF. The J gene is TRBJ2-3, the V gene TRBV11-2, with D tentatively TRBD1 (6 bases). The CDR3 totals 12 residues. Germline V CDR1 and CDR2: SGHAT, FQNNGV.

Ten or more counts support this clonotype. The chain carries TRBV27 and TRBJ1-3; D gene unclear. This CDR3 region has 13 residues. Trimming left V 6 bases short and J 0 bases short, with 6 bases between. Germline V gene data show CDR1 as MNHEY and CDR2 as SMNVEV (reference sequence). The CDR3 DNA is TGTGCCAGCAGGCGAGCCTCTGGAAACACCATATATTTT. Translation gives CASRRASGNTIYF.

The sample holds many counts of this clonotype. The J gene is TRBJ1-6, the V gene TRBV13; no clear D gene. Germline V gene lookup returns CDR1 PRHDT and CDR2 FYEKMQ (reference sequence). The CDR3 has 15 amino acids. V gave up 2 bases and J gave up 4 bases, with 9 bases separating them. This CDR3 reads CASSLPASYNSPLHF. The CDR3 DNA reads TGTGCCAGCAGCTTACCGGCCAGTTATAATTCACCCCTCCACTTT.

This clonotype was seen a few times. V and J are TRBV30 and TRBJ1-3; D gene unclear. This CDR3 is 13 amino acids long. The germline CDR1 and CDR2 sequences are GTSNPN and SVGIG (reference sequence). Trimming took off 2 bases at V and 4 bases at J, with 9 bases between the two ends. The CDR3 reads CAWSRGSGNTIYF. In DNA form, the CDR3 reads TGTGCCTGGAGTCGAGGTTCCGGAAACACCATATATTTT. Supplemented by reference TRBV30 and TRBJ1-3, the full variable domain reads SQTIHQWPATLVQPVGSPLSLECTVEGTSNPNLYWYRQAAGRGLQLLFYSVGIGQISSEVPQNLSASRPQDRQFILSSKKLLLSDSGFYLCAWSRGSGNTIYFGEGSWLTVV.

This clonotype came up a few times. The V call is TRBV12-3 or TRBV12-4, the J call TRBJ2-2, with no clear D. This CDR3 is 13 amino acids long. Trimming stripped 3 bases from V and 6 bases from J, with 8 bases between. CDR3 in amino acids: CASSLGPAGELFF. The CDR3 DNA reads TGTGCCAGCAGTTTGGGCCCCGCCGGGGAGCTGTTTTTT.

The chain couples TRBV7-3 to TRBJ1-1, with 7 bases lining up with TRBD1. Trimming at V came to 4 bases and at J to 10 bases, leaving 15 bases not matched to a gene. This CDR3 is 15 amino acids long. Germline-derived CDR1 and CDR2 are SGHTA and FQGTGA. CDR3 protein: CASSSNRGGEAGAFF. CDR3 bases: TGTGCCAGCAGCTCAAACAGGGGCGGGGAGGCTGGAGCTTTCTTT. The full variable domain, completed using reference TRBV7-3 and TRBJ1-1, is GAGVSQTPSNKVTEKGKYVELRCDPISGHTALYWYRQSLGQGPEFLIYFQGTGAADDSGLPNDRFFAVRPEGSVSTLKIQRTERGDSAVYLCASSSNRGGEAGAFFGQGTRLTVV.

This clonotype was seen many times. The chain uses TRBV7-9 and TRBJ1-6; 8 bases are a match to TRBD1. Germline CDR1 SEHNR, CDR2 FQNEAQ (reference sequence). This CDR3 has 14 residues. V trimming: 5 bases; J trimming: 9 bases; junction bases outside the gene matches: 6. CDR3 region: CASSRQGRGSPLHF. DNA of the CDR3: TGTGCCAGCAGCAGACAGGGGCGAGGTTCACCCCTCCACTTT.

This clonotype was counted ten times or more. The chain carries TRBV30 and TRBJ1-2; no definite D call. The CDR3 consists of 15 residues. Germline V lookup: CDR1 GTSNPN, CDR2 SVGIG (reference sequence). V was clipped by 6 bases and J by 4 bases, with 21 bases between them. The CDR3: CACLPWSGTIYGYTF. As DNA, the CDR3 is TGTGCCTGCCTCCCATGGTCGGGTACTATCTATGGCTACACCTTC.

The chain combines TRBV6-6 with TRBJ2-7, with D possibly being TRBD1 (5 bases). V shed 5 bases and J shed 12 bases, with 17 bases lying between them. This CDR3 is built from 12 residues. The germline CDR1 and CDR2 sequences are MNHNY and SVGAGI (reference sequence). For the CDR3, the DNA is TGTGCCAGCAGTGGAACAGGCTACAAGCGGTACTTC. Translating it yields CASSGTGYKRYF.

In DNA form, the CDR3 reads TGCGGCGCTAGAGGTTTAGGGCAAGTCACAGATACGCAGTATTTT. Amino acid sequence: CGARGLGQVTDTQYF. The genes are TRBV20-1 and TRBJ2-3; D is unresolved. Per the germline V gene, CDR1 is DFQATT and CDR2 is SNEGSKA (reference sequence). The CDR3 has 15 amino acids.

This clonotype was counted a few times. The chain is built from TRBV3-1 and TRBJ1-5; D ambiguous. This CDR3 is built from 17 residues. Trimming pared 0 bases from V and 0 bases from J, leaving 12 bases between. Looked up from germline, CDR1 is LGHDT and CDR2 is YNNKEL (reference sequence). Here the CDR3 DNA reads TGTGCCAGCAGCCAAGATACGGCACCATATAGCAATCAGCCCCAGCATTTT. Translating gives CASSQDTAPYSNQPQHF.

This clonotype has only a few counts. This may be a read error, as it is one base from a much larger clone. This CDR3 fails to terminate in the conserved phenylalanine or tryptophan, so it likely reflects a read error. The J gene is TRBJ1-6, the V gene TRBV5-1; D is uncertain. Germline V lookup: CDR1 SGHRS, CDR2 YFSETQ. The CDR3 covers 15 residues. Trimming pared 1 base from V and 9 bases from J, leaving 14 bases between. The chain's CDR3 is CASSLSGVTRSPLHS. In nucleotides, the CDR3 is TGCGCCAGCAGCTTGTCCGGGGTAACTCGTTCACCCCTCCACTCT.